The clone carrying this T cell receptor (beta chain) was found once. This specimen comes from a study of blood T cell repertoires in COVID-19. Cohort 3 recovery required two negative PCRs, clearance, or symptom resolution. Germline CDR1 and CDR2: SGHRS and YFSETQ. The CDR3 has 14 amino acids. V was shortened by 0 bases and J by 5 bases, with 9 bases between the two germline ends. Assay used: immunoSEQ multiplex PCR; TCRdb lists only in-frame clones, some missing. The sample contains a few hundred thousand clones, about 88% of which appear only once. The chain recombines TRBV5-1 with TRBJ1-5; D not certain. The sequencing input was PBMCs or T cells enriched from blood (not recorded which). The sequence was collected from a woman between 55 and 75 years old who had recovered from COVID-19. The CDR3 bases are TGCGCCAGCAGCTTGGAATCTTTCGATCAGCCCCAGCATTTT. It translates to CASSLESFDQPQHF.